The 7 T cell receptor beta chains given below trace back to one sample, sequenced in a study of cytomegalovirus exposure and HLA in healthy donors. The PCR contained 60 Vbeta and 13 Jbeta primers. Measured with immunoSEQ multiplex PCR; TCRdb has only the in-frame clones, and not every one. The sample is made up of about 190,000 clones, and the top ten hold about 6% of it. Input material: PBMCs. The receptors stem from a man aged 30-40 years in good health and CMV-seronegative.

The rearrangement links TRBV10-3 to TRBJ1-2; the D is unclear. The CDR3 contains 13 residues. CDR1 is ENHRY and CDR2 is SYGVKD in the germline V gene. Trimming pared 8 bases from V and 8 bases from J, leaving 18 bases between. The CDR3, as DNA: TGTGCCATCTCCACCGGGAGCAGCGGCGGCTACACCTTC. Its translation is CAISTGSSGGYTF.

The chain links TRBV10-3 to TRBJ2-2; D remains ambiguous. Per the germline V gene, CDR1 is ENHRY and CDR2 is SYGVKD. The CDR3 has 13 amino acids. Between the trimmed V and J ends, which lost 4 bases and 1 base, there was a span of 4 bases. The CDR3 protein is CAISAGNTGELFF. Written as DNA, the CDR3 is TGTGCCATCAGTGCAGGGAACACCGGGGAGCTGTTTTTT.

The V call is TRBV9, the J call TRBJ1-4; 8 bases are shared with TRBD1. This CDR3 comprises 17 residues. Per germline, CDR1 SGDLS and CDR2 YYNGEE. The ends lost 0 bases at V and 3 bases at J; junction bases unmatched: 7. The CDR3: CASSVDYRGGSNEKLFF. In DNA form, the CDR3 reads TGTGCCAGCAGCGTAGACTACAGGGGGGGCTCTAATGAAAAACTGTTTTTT.

The chain recombines TRBV5-1 with TRBJ2-1, with 12 bases matching TRBD2. CDR3 length: 15 amino acids. CDR1 SGHRS and CDR2 YFSETQ come from the germline V gene. With 4 bases clipped from V and 8 bases from J, the junction kept 7 bases outside the gene matches. Here the CDR3 DNA reads TGCGCCAGCAGCCGACTAGCGGGGGTTGGGGATGAGCAGTTCTTC. Translation gives CASSRLAGVGDEQFF.

The V and J genes are TRBV11-2 and TRBJ2-2; maybe TRBD1 (5 bases). Germline CDR1 reads SGHAT; CDR2 reads FQNNGV. This CDR3 contains 15 residues. Trimming pared 2 bases from V and 2 bases from J, leaving 9 bases between. The CDR3 coding sequence is TGTGCCAGCAGCTTACAGACAGCTAACACCGGGGAGCTGTTTTTT. It specifies CASSLQTANTGELFF.

This chain joins TRBV10-2 and TRBJ1-1; 9 bases map to TRBD1. The CDR3 covers 14 residues. CDR1 and CDR2 from the germline V gene are WSHSY and SAAADI. Unmatched junction bases numbered 2, after V lost 6 bases and J lost 0 bases. The CDR3 region is CASRQGALNTEAFF. The CDR3 DNA reads as TGCGCCAGCAGACAGGGGGCATTGAACACTGAAGCTTTCTTT.

The chain uses TRBV6-5 and TRBJ1-1; 7 nucleotides line up with TRBD1. J was trimmed by 5 bases and V by 5 bases; bases with no gene match: 5. Germline-derived CDR1 and CDR2 are MNHEY and SVGAGI. The CDR3 runs to 13 residues. The CDR3 reads CASSNYRGTEAFF. The CDR3 DNA sequence: TGTGCCAGCAGTAACTACAGGGGAACTGAAGCTTTCTTT.